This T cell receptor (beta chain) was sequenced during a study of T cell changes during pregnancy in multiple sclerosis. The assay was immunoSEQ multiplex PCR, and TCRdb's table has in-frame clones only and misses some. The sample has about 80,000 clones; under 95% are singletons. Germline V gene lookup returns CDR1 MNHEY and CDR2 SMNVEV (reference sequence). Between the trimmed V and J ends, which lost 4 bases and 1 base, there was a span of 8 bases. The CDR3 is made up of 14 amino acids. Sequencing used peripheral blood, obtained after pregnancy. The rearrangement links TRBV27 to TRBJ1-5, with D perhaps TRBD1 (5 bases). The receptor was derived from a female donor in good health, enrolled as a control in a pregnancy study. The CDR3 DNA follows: TGTGCCAGCAGTTCTGACAGCAGCAATCAGCCCCAGCATTTT. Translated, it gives CASSSDSSNQPQHF.